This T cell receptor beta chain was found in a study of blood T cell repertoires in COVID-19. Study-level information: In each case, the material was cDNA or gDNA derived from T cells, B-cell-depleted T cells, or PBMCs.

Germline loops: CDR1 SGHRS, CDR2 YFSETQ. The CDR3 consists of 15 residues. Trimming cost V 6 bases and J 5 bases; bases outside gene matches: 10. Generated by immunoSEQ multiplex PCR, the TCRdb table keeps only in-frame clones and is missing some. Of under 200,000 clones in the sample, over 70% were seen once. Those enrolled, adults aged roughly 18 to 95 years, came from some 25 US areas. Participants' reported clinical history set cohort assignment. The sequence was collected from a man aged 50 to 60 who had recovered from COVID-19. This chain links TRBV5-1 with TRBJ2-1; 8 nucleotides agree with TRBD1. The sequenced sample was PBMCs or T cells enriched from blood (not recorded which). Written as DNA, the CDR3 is TGCGCCAGCACGCTTAGGACAGGGTACGACAATGAGCAGTTCTTC. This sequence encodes CASTLRTGYDNEQFF.